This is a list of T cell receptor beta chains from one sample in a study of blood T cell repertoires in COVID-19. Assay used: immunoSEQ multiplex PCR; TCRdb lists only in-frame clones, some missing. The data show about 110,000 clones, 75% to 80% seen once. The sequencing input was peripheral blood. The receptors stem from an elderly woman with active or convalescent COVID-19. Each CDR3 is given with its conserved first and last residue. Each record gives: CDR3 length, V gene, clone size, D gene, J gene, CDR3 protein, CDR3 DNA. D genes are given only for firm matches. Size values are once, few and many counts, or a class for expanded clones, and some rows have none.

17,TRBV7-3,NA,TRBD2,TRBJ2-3,CASSPQGLAGVTDTQYF,TGTGCCAGCAGCCCCCAAGGGCTAGCGGGAGTGACAGATACGCAGTATTTT
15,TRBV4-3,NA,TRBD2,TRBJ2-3,CASSQLAGVSDTQYF,TGCGCCAGCAGCCAATTAGCGGGAGTCTCAGATACGCAGTATTTT
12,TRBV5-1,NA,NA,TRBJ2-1,CASSSPYNEQFF,TGCGCCAGCAGCTCCCCATACAATGAGCAGTTCTTC
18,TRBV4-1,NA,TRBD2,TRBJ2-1,CASSQGASGGSSYNEQFF,TGCGCCAGCAGCCAAGGGGCTAGCGGGGGAAGCTCCTACAATGAGCAGTTCTTC
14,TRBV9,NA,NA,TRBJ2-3,CASSSGGSTDTQYF,TGTGCCAGCAGTAGCGGAGGGAGCACAGATACGCAGTATTTT
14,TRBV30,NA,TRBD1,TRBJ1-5,CAWSAGTVQQPQHF,TGTGCCTGGAGTGCTGGGACAGTCCAACAGCCCCAGCATTTT
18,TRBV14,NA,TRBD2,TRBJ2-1,CASSHETSGSYPYNEQFF,TGTGCCAGCAGCCACGAGACTAGCGGGAGTTATCCGTACAATGAGCAGTTCTTC
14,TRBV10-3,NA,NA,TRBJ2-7,CAISERQAPYEQYF,TGTGCCATCAGTGAAAGGCAGGCCCCCTACGAGCAGTACTTC
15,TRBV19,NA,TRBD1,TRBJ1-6,CASIPTGAFNSPLHF,TGTGCCAGTATCCCCACAGGGGCGTTTAATTCACCCCTCCACTTT
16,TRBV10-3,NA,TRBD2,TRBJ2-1,CAISESRGGSGNEQFF,TGTGCCATCAGTGAGTCGCGGGGCGGGAGTGGCAATGAGCAGTTCTTC
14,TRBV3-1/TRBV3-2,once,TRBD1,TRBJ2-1,CASSQLRGYNEQFF,TGTGCCAGCAGCCAACTCAGGGGGTACAATGAGCAGTTCTTC
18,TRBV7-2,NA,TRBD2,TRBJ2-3,CASSAGTSGSKSTDTQYF,TGTGCCAGCAGCGCCGGGACTAGCGGGAGTAAGAGCACAGATACGCAGTATTTT
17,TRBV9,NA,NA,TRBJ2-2,CASSVVKDSLRAGELFF,TGTGCCAGCAGCGTAGTTAAGGACAGTCTTAGGGCCGGGGAGCTGTTTTTT
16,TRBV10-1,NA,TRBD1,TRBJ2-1,CASSESGTGTNNEQFF,TGCGCCAGCAGTGAGTCAGGGACAGGGACTAACAATGAGCAGTTCTTC
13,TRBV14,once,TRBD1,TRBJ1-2,CASSQGQGWGYTF,TGTGCCAGCAGCCAAGGACAGGGATGGGGCTACACCTTC
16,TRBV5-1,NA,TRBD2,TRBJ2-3,CASSRGLAGEVDTQYF,TGCGCCAGCAGCCGAGGACTAGCGGGAGAAGTAGATACGCAGTATTTT
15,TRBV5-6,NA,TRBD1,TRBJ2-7,CASSLAGTGLYEQYF,TGTGCCAGCAGCTTGGCTGGGACAGGTCTATACGAGCAGTACTTC
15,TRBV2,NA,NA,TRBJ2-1,CASSGGYFSYNEQFF,TGTGCCAGCAGTGGAGGCTACTTCTCCTACAATGAGCAGTTCTTC
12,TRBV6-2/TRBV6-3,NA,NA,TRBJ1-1,CASSSDSDEAFF,TGTGCCAGCAGCTCCGACAGCGATGAAGCTTTCTTT
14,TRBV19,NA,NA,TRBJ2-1,CASSIILANNEQFF,TGTGCCAGTAGTATAATCCTAGCGAACAATGAGCAGTTCTTC
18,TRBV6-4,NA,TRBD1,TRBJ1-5,CASSDSRTGGFSNQPQHF,TGTGCCAGCAGTGACTCTAGGACAGGGGGGTTCAGCAATCAGCCCCAGCATTTT
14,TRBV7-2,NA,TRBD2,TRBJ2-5,CASSIRLAGETQYF,TGTGCCAGCAGCATCAGACTAGCGGGAGAGACCCAGTACTTC
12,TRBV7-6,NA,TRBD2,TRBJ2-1,CASSPPGLGKFF,TGTGCCAGCAGCCCGCCGGGACTAGGGAAGTTCTTC
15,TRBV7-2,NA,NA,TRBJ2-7,CASSVTLQGMREQYF,TGTGCCAGCAGCGTAACCCTACAGGGTATGCGGGAGCAGTACTTC
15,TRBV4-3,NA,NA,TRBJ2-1,CASSQDGGQGLEQFF,TGCGCCAGCAGCCAAGATGGGGGCCAGGGATTGGAGCAGTTCTTC
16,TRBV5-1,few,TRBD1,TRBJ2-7,CASSLAEGTGSYEQYF,TGCGCCAGCAGCTTGGCGGAAGGGACAGGCTCCTACGAGCAGTACTTC
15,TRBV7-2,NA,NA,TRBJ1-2,CASSLDPGRIYGYTF,TGTGCCAGCAGCTTAGATCCGGGTAGGATCTATGGCTACACCTTC
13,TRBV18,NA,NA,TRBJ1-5,CASSPLRNQPQHF,TGTGCCAGCTCGCCGTTGCGAAATCAGCCCCAGCATTTT
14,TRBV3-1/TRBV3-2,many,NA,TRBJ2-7,CASSQGPGTYEQYF,TGTGCCAGCAGCCAAGGTCCAGGGACCTACGAGCAGTACTTC
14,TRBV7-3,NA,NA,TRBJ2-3,CASGAGWNVDTQYF,TGTGCCAGCGGGGCGGGGTGGAATGTGGATACGCAGTATTTT
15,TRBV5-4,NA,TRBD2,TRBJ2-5,CASSKRLADQETQYF,TGTGCCAGCAGCAAAAGACTAGCGGACCAAGAGACCCAGTACTTC
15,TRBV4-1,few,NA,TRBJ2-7,CASSQPGLNPYEQYF,TGCGCCAGCAGCCAACCGGGACTCAACCCCTACGAGCAGTACTTC
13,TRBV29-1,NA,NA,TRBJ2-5,CSVELRVRKTQYF,TGCAGCGTTGAACTCAGGGTTCGGAAGACCCAGTACTTC
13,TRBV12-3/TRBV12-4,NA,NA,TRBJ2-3,CASSLQATDTQYF,TGTGCCAGCAGCCTACAGGCCACAGATACGCAGTATTTT
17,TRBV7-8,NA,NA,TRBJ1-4,CASSVRFTGRGREKLFF,TGTGCCAGCAGCGTCCGATTTACGGGCAGGGGACGCGAAAAACTGTTTTTT
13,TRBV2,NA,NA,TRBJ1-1,CASKNWGGTEAFF,TGTGCCAGCAAGAATTGGGGGGGGACTGAAGCTTTCTTT
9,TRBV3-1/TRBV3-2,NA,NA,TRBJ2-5,CATKETQYF,TGTGCCACCAAAGAGACCCAGTACTTC
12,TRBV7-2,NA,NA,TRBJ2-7,CASSADRLEQYF,TGTGCCAGCAGCGCCGACAGGCTAGAGCAGTACTTC
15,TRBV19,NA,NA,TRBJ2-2,CASSIWGGEAGELFF,TGTGCCAGTAGTATCTGGGGAGGTGAGGCCGGGGAGCTGTTTTTT
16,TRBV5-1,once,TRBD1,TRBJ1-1,CASGPDRGPGRTEAFF,TGCGCCAGCGGTCCCGACAGGGGGCCAGGTCGCACTGAAGCTTTCTTT
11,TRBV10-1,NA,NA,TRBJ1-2,CASHTGYGYTF,TGCGCCAGTCACACAGGCTATGGCTACACCTTC
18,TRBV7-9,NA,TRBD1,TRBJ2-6,CASSLTRTGDSGANVLTF,TGTGCCAGCAGCTTGACTAGGACAGGGGATTCTGGGGCCAACGTCCTGACTTTC
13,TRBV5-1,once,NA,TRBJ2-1,CASSLEGLLEQFF,TGCGCCAGCAGCTTGGAGGGGCTACTGGAGCAGTTCTTC
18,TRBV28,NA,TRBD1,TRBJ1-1,CASSAWAGNRGKGTEAFF,TGTGCCAGCAGTGCCTGGGCGGGTAACAGGGGCAAAGGTACTGAAGCTTTCTTT
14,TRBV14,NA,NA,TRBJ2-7,CASSHLGGSYEQYF,TGTGCCAGCAGCCATCTAGGGGGCTCCTACGAGCAGTACTTC
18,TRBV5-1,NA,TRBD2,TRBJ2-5,CASSWARAGRLIEETQYF,TGCGCCAGCAGCTGGGCTCGAGCGGGAAGACTGATAGAGGAGACCCAGTACTTC
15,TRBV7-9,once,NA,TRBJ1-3,CASSLAGDSGNTIYF,TGTGCCAGCAGCTTAGCCGGGGACTCTGGAAACACCATATATTTT